This T cell receptor beta chain was obtained from a study of shared clonotypes between healthy human individuals. Data came from immunoSEQ multiplex PCR; TCRdb stores just in-frame clones and leaves some out. This sample has roughly 2,500,000 clones, with 90% to 95% found just once. This CDR3 is 15 amino acids long. CDR1 and CDR2 (germline): SGHAT, FQNNGV. The V gene lost 1 base and the J gene lost 7 bases, with 13 bases spanning the gap. This sequence originates from a man aged 18 to 29 in good health. Some clones in this sample may be carry-over from other donors' samples. Sequenced sample: naive CD4+ T cells from PBMCs. The subset denotes: CD45RA+ positively selected. J is TRBJ1-4 and V is TRBV11-2, with D unresolved. In nucleotides, the CDR3 is TGTGCCAGCAGCTTAGGAGTGGGGTTGGGTGAAAAACTGTTTTTT. It encodes CASSLGVGLGEKLFF.